The 16 T cell receptor beta chains presented below share a single source sample, sequenced in a study of patients and donors after allogeneic stem cell transplantation. TCRdb called the RT-PCR reads again in MiXCR, with one record for every CDR3 protein. The table has roughly 180,000 distinct CDR3 sequences, less than 45% seen once. The sample was blood, either unsorted or a sorted T cell fraction (not recorded which). All receptors come from a human donor who was either an allogeneic HSCT recipient or a stem cell or donor lymphocyte infusion donor (not recorded which). It is not recorded whose cells these are; they may come from a transplant donor.

This chain connects TRBV14 to TRBJ2-1; 9 bases agree with TRBD2. Unmatched junction bases numbered 7, after V lost 4 bases and J lost 12 bases. The CDR3 covers 13 residues. Germline V gene sequence: CDR1 SGHDN, CDR2 FVKESK. The CDR3 coding sequence is TGTGCCAGCAGCCCCCAGGGACTAGCCCGGCAGTTCTTC. Amino acid sequence: CASSPQGLARQFF.

The chain has TRBV29-1 and TRBJ2-2; D may be TRBD2 (5 bases). Looked up from germline, CDR1 is SQVTM and CDR2 is ANQGSEA. The V end was cut by 7 bases, the J end by 5 bases, with 14 bases between. The length of the CDR3 is 13 residues. This CDR3 is CSATGRGTGELFF. As DNA, the CDR3 is TGCAGCGCTACGGGCCGAGGGACCGGGGAGCTGTTTTTT.

This clonotype was found a few times. The chain carries TRBV12-3 or TRBV12-4 and TRBJ2-2; maybe TRBD1 (5 bases). The CDR3 runs to 13 residues. Deletions cut 5 bases from V and 4 bases from J, with 8 bases between. The CDR3 sequence: CASSIQGTGELFF. The CDR3 nucleotides read TGTGCCAGCAGTATTCAGGGCACCGGGGAGCTGTTTTTT.

The chain links TRBV3-1 to TRBJ1-6; TRBD1 matches at 7 bases. This CDR3 comprises 17 residues. The V segment lost 0 bases and the J segment 4 bases; nucleotides outside the gene matches: 6. The germline V gene encodes CDR1 LGHDT and CDR2 YNNKEL (reference sequence). The chain's CDR3 is CASSQDGGGRYNSPLHF. In DNA, the CDR3 is TGTGCCAGCAGCCAAGATGGAGGGGGCCGATATAATTCACCCCTCCACTTT.

The chain uses TRBV28 and TRBJ1-6; no clear D. The CDR3 sequence is 16 residues long. Germline V gene lookup returns CDR1 MDHEN and CDR2 SYDVKM. V was clipped by 10 bases and J by 0 bases, with 16 bases between them. The CDR3 sequence: CAILGGRSSYNSPLHF. The CDR3, as DNA: TGTGCCATCCTCGGAGGCCGTAGCTCCTATAATTCACCCCTCCACTTT.

This clonotype was seen a few times. The chain joins TRBV7-9 to TRBJ1-1; a weak D match, TRBD1 (6 bases). Per germline, CDR1 SEHNR and CDR2 FQNEAQ (reference sequence). Trimming pared 10 bases from V and 0 bases from J, leaving 18 bases between. This CDR3 is 15 amino acids long. This CDR3 reads CATLSLGQMNTEAFF. The CDR3 bases are TGTGCCACTCTATCCCTAGGACAGATGAACACTGAAGCTTTCTTT.

This clonotype was observed a handful of times. V and J are TRBV7-6 and TRBJ1-2; 7 bases align to TRBD1. The V segment lost 0 bases and the J segment 1 base; nucleotides outside the gene matches: 2. The germline gives CDR1 SGHVS, CDR2 FNYEAQ. This CDR3 has 15 amino acids. As DNA, the CDR3 is TGTGCCAGCAGCTTAGCCACAGGGGTTAACTATGGCTACACCTTC. It codes for CASSLATGVNYGYTF.

The chain joins TRBV15 to TRBJ2-7; no firm D call. Trimming pared 0 bases from V and 4 bases from J, leaving 10 bases between. The CDR3 sequence is 14 residues long. Germline assignment: CDR1 LNHNV and CDR2 YYDKDF (reference sequence). The CDR3, as DNA: TGTGCCACCAGCAGAGAAGTCATGATATACGAGCAGTACTTC. It translates to CATSREVMIYEQYF.

In its sample, this clonotype was seen once. The chain uses TRBV3-2 and TRBJ2-5; the table calls TRBD2, which could not be checked here. TRBV3-2 is termed a pseudogene. This CDR3 is built from 16 residues. CDR3 in DNA: TGTGCCAGCAGCCAAGATCTGGAACCTCCCAGGGAGACCCAGTACTTC. This codes for CASSQDLEPPRETQYF.

J is TRBJ2-2 and V is TRBV12-3 or TRBV12-4; TRBD2 matches 7 bases. V lost 5 bases to trimming and J lost 3 bases; unmatched junction nucleotides: 6. CDR3 length: 15 amino acids. The CDR3 sequence is CASSLGLRYTGELFF. The CDR3 DNA reads TGTGCCAGCAGTCTGGGACTACGTTACACCGGGGAGCTGTTTTTT.

The chain employs TRBV27 and TRBJ2-5; either TRBD1 or TRBD2 may supply D (5 bases each). CDR3 length: 14 amino acids. Germline values: CDR1 MNHEY, CDR2 SMNVEV (reference sequence). Trimming stripped 3 bases from V and 2 bases from J, with 10 bases between. CDR3 coding DNA: TGTGCCAGCAGTTTCGTGGGACCACAAGAGACCCAGTACTTC. It codes for CASSFVGPQETQYF.

This clonotype was detected only once. As DNA, the CDR3 is TGTGCCAGCAGCAGTGGACTAGCGGGAGCCGATGAGCAGTTCTTC. Encoded protein: CASSSGLAGADEQFF. V gene TRBV9 combines with J gene TRBJ2-1; TRBD2 matches 13 bases. Germline V lookup: CDR1 SGDLS, CDR2 YYNGEE. J lost 8 bases, V lost 4 bases, and 6 bases had no gene match. This CDR3 is built from 15 residues. Filled out from reference TRBV9 and TRBJ2-1, the complete variable domain reads DSGVTQTPKHLITATGQRVTLRCSPRSGDLSVYWYQQSLDQGLQFLIQYYNGEERAKGNILERFSAQQFPDLHSELNLSSLELGDSALYFCASSSGLAGADEQFFGPGTRLTVL.

This chain links TRBV7-1 with TRBJ2-3; 10 bases line up with TRBD2. TRBV7-1 is filed as an ORF, its function uncertain. V was pared by 3 bases and J by 2 bases, with 5 bases of the junction left unmatched. This CDR3 spans 16 amino acids. The CDR3 nucleotides are TGTGCCAGCAGCTCCCCTAGCGGGAGACTCACAGATACGCAGTATTTT. Protein product: CASSSPSGRLTDTQYF.

The CDR3 loop reads CATSRVSREPQHF. The CDR3 nucleotides are TGTGCCACCAGCAGAGTTTCGAGAGAGCCCCAGCATTTT. The chain recombines TRBV15 with TRBJ1-5, with D uncertain. The CDR3 contains 13 residues. Per germline, CDR1 LNHNV and CDR2 YYDKDF (reference sequence). Between the trimmed V and J ends, which lost 1 base and 8 bases, there was a span of 9 bases. Full variable domain (outside the CDR3, taken from reference TRBV15 and TRBJ1-5): DAMVIQNPRYQVTQFGKPVTLSCSQTLNHNVMYWYQQKSSQAPKLLFHYYDKDFNNEADTPDNFQSRRPNTSFCFLDIRSPGLGDTAMYLCATSRVSREPQHFGDGTRLSIL.

This clonotype turned up a few times. CDR3 DNA: TGCAGCGTTGCGGGGGGGCGTTCTTACTACGAGCAGTACTTC. Protein sequence: CSVAGGRSYYEQYF. The gene calls are TRBV29-1 and TRBJ2-7; 8 nucleotides agree with TRBD2. The CDR3 sequence is 14 residues long. V lost 4 bases to trimming and J lost 3 bases; unmatched junction nucleotides: 8. Germline assignment: CDR1 SQVTM and CDR2 ANQGSEA.

The chain carries TRBV9 and TRBJ1-2, with D tentatively TRBD1 (5 bases). Germline V gene sequence: CDR1 SGDLS, CDR2 YYNGEE. The V end was cut by 0 bases, the J end by 2 bases, with 8 bases between. This CDR3 region has 14 residues. Here the CDR3 DNA reads TGTGCCAGCAGCGTAGGACAGCTCAACTATGGCTACACCTTC. Residues: CASSVGQLNYGYTF. Based on the CDR3 plus reference TRBV9 and TRBJ1-2, the full variable domain is DSGVTQTPKHLITATGQRVTLRCSPRSGDLSVYWYQQSLDQGLQFLIQYYNGEERAKGNILERFSAQQFPDLHSELNLSSLELGDSALYFCASSVGQLNYGYTFGSGTRLTVV.